This passage covers 23 T cell receptor beta chains from one sample sequenced in a study of CD8+ T cells in alopecia areata. cDNA prepared by RNA extraction and subsequent reverse transcription served as the template for sequencing. Libraries were prepared by immunoSEQ multiplex PCR; TCRdb keeps only in-frame clonotypes and omits some of them. This sample carries over 85,000 clones, roughly two fifths of them seen once, and the ten largest clones take approximately 1.5%. The sequenced sample consisted of CD4+ T cells sorted from blood. These receptors came from a human donor with alopecia areata.

The chain joins TRBV30 to TRBJ2-5; D might be TRBD1 or TRBD2, each matching 5 bases. The ends were cut back, 1 base at V and 4 bases at J, with 16 bases in the middle. Germline V gives CDR1 GTSNPN, CDR2 SVGIG (reference sequence). The CDR3 consists of 15 residues. In DNA form, the CDR3 reads TGTGCCTGGAGTGCCCCCCTTGGGACCCGAGAGACCCAGTACTTC. This codes for CAWSAPLGTRETQYF. The full variable domain, completed using reference TRBV30 and TRBJ2-5, is SQTIHQWPATLVQPVGSPLSLECTVEGTSNPNLYWYRQAAGRGLQLLFYSVGIGQISSEVPQNLSASRPQDRQFILSSKKLLLSDSGFYLCAWSAPLGTRETQYFGPGTRLLVL.

The V and J genes are TRBV9 and TRBJ2-7; D not certain. The germline V and J ends were trimmed by 0 bases and 0 bases, with 7 bases remaining between them. Germline V gene sequence: CDR1 SGDLS, CDR2 YYNGEE. The CDR3 spans 14 residues. CDR3 in amino acids: CASSVGRYSYEQYF. For the CDR3, the DNA is TGTGCCAGCAGCGTAGGCCGCTACTCCTACGAGCAGTACTTC.

This clone was seen more than once but under ten times. The chain joins TRBV28 to TRBJ1-2, with D possibly being TRBD1 (5 bases). Germline values: CDR1 MDHEN, CDR2 SYDVKM. V shed 6 bases and J shed 9 bases, with 14 bases lying between them. The CDR3 runs to 12 residues. CDR3 protein: CASRSTELRYTF. The DNA of the CDR3 is TGTGCCAGCAGATCGACAGAACTACGCTACACCTTC.

The V gene is TRBV28, the J gene TRBJ2-7; TRBD1 agrees at 9 bases. This CDR3 is built from 15 residues. CDR1 is MDHEN, CDR2 SYDVKM, per germline. Trimming removed 5 bases from V and 3 bases from J; junction bases left unmatched: 8. CDR3 residues: CASSTRDRVLYEQYF. As DNA, the CDR3 is TGTGCCAGCAGTACCCGGGACAGGGTCCTCTACGAGCAGTACTTC. The complete variable domain, with remaining parts taken from reference TRBV28 and TRBJ2-7, reads DVKVTQSSRYLVKRTGEKVFLECVQDMDHENMFWYRQDPGLGLRLIYFSYDVKMKEKGDIPEGYSVSREKKERFSLILESASTNQTSMYLCASSTRDRVLYEQYFGPGTRLTVT.

This clone showed up just a few times. The J gene is TRBJ2-7, the V gene TRBV19; TRBD1 agrees at 10 bases. Per germline, CDR1 LNHDA and CDR2 SQIVND (reference sequence). The CDR3 runs to 14 residues. Trimming cost V 6 bases and J 3 bases; bases outside gene matches: 5. The CDR3 coding sequence is TGTGCCAGTAGCCTGACAGGGGGCAACTACGAGCAGTACTTC. This sequence encodes CASSLTGGNYEQYF.

The table lists this clone with a few counts. The chain carries TRBV19 and TRBJ2-5; D unresolved. Trimming shortened V by 4 bases and J by 2 bases, and 2 bases separated the two germline ends. This CDR3 spans 11 amino acids. Germline CDR1 and CDR2: LNHDA and SQIVND (reference sequence). In DNA, the CDR3 is TGTGCCAGTAGTACGCAAGAGACCCAGTACTTC. Translating it yields CASSTQETQYF.

The genes are TRBV6-1 and TRBJ2-1, with TRBD1 matching over 9 bases. Germline CDR1 and CDR2: MNHNS and SASEGT. This CDR3 has 14 amino acids. Losses at the gene ends were 6 bases for V and 9 bases for J; bases not matched to a gene: 9. The CDR3, as DNA: TGTGCCAGCAGCCTTGACAGGGGGTACGGTGAGCAGTTCTTC. Amino acid sequence: CASSLDRGYGEQFF.

V usage is TRBV30 and J usage is TRBJ1-3, with no clear D. CDR3 length: 13 amino acids. The germline V gene encodes CDR1 GTSNPN and CDR2 SVGIG (reference sequence). V lost 3 bases and J 0 bases, leaving 6 bases between the germline ends. CDR3 DNA sequence: TGTGCCTGGAGGGCCGGCTCTGGAAACACCATATATTTT. Residues: CAWRAGSGNTIYF.

The gene calls are TRBV7-9 and TRBJ2-5; D call uncertain. The CDR3 is made up of 12 amino acids. Germline CDR1 is SEHNR and CDR2 is FQNEAQ (reference sequence). V was clipped by 5 bases and J by 9 bases, with 13 bases between them. The CDR3 loop reads CASSPNQLAQYF. The DNA of the CDR3 is TGTGCCAGCAGCCCAAACCAGCTGGCCCAGTACTTC.

The chain recombines TRBV27 with TRBJ2-7, with TRBD2 matching over 13 bases. J lost 2 bases, V lost 6 bases, and 7 bases had no gene match. Looked up from germline, CDR1 is MNHEY and CDR2 is SMNVEV (reference sequence). The CDR3 contains 16 residues. CDR3: CASRPGLAGPPYEQYF. CDR3 coding DNA: TGTGCCAGCAGACCGGGACTAGCGGGACCCCCCTACGAGCAGTACTTC.

This clone was counted only a few times. This sequence joins TRBV9 and TRBJ2-4; D is ambiguous. Trimming took off 0 bases at V and 0 bases at J, with 4 bases between the two ends. CDR3 length: 14 amino acids. Germline-derived CDR1 and CDR2 are SGDLS and YYNGEE. Here the CDR3 DNA reads TGTGCCAGCAGCGTAGACCTAGCCAAAAACATTCAGTACTTC. This translates into CASSVDLAKNIQYF.

V and J are TRBV6-6 and TRBJ2-7; 9 positions agree with TRBD2. The CDR3 covers 15 residues. V was clipped by 5 bases and J by 0 bases; unmatched bases: 5. Per germline, CDR1 MNHNY and CDR2 SVGAGI (reference sequence). CDR3 in amino acids: CASSTGLAHSYEQYF. Here the CDR3 DNA reads TGTGCCAGCAGTACCGGACTAGCGCACTCCTACGAGCAGTACTTC.

The chain carries TRBV7-2 and TRBJ2-1, with D possibly TRBD1 on 6 matching bases. CDR3 length equals 13 residues. Germline CDR1 SGHTA, CDR2 FQGNSA. V lost 7 bases and J 10 bases, leaving 17 bases between the germline ends. CDR3 in DNA: TGTGCCAGCACCCCCCCGGGACAAGGAGAGCAGTTCTTC. Amino acids: CASTPPGQGEQFF.

The chain has TRBV5-1 and TRBJ2-5, with D uncertain. This CDR3 comprises 13 residues. Germline assignment: CDR1 SGHRS and CDR2 YFSETQ. V was cut by 0 bases and J by 2 bases, with 5 bases left in between. The CDR3 nucleotides read TGCGCCAGCAGCTTGGGTATTCAAGAGACCCAGTACTTC. Protein sequence: CASSLGIQETQYF.

V and J are TRBV5-1 and TRBJ2-2, with D perhaps given as TRBD1 or TRBD2 (6 bases each). The CDR3 is made up of 17 amino acids. Trimming left V 0 bases short and J 6 bases short, with 18 bases between. Germline CDR1 reads SGHRS; CDR2 reads YFSETQ. Here the CDR3 reads CASSLDGGHVGAGELFF. The DNA for the CDR3 is TGCGCCAGCAGCTTGGACGGGGGACACGTAGGAGCCGGGGAGCTGTTTTTT.

This clone turned up a few times. DNA for the CDR3: TGTGCCAGCAGCGGCTCCGGGACCCACGGGATCAATGAGCAGTTCTTC. Translated, it gives CASSGSGTHGINEQFF. The chain recombines TRBV9 with TRBJ2-1, with D possibly called TRBD1 or TRBD2 (5 bases each). This CDR3 spans 16 amino acids. Germline lookup yields CDR1 SGDLS and CDR2 YYNGEE. V shed 3 bases and J shed 6 bases, with 19 bases lying between them.

A few counts support this clone. V and J are TRBV2 and TRBJ2-5; perhaps TRBD1 as D (7 bases). The germline gives CDR1 SNHLY, CDR2 FYNNEI. Between the trimmed V and J ends, which lost 6 bases and 5 bases, there was a span of 19 bases. The CDR3 has 15 residues. CDR3 amino acids: CASRDDRAAGETQYF. The CDR3 DNA is TGTGCCAGCAGAGACGACAGGGCTGCGGGGGAGACCCAGTACTTC.

V gene TRBV5-1 combines with J gene TRBJ1-1; D is uncertain. CDR1 and CDR2 from the germline V gene are SGHRS and YFSETQ. V lost 4 bases to trimming and J lost 6 bases, with 7 bases between them. The CDR3 has 11 amino acids. CDR3 bases: TGCGCCAGCAGCAAGGACGCTGAAGCTTTCTTT. Protein sequence: CASSKDAEAFF. The complete variable domain, with remaining parts taken from reference TRBV5-1 and TRBJ1-1, reads KAGVTQTPRYLIKTRGQQVTLSCSPISGHRSVSWYQQTPGQGLQFLFEYFSETQRNKGNFPGRFSGRQFSNSRSEMNVSTLELGDSALYLCASSKDAEAFFGQGTRLTVV.

In nucleotides, the CDR3 is TGTGCCTGGAGTGATGGGGCCTTTCAGCCCCAGCATTTT. Translating it yields CAWSDGAFQPQHF. The rearrangement links TRBV30 to TRBJ1-5; possibly TRBD1 for D (5 bases). CDR1 and CDR2 (germline): GTSNPN, SVGIG (reference sequence). The CDR3 is 13 amino acids. Trimming left V 1 base short and J 6 bases short, with 10 bases between.

This clone was picked up many times. The gene calls are TRBV23-1 and TRBJ2-1, with TRBD2 matching 7 bases. TRBV23-1 is assigned to the ORF class and has an uncertain function. This CDR3 has 15 amino acids. The V gene end was trimmed by 9 bases and the J gene end by 0 bases; junction bases not matched to a gene: 8. Here the CDR3 reads CASHGGMSSYNEQFF. The CDR3, as DNA: TGCGCCAGTCACGGGGGGATGAGCTCCTACAATGAGCAGTTCTTC.

The genes are TRBV5-1 and TRBJ2-5, with 8 bases aligning to TRBD2. V lost 4 bases and J lost 0; bases outside the gene matches: 2. Germline V CDR1 and CDR2: SGHRS, YFSETQ. This CDR3 is 14 amino acids long. The CDR3 loop is CASSPSGYQETQYF. The CDR3 bases are TGCGCCAGCAGCCCTAGCGGGTACCAAGAGACCCAGTACTTC.

This clone occurred a few times. This sequence joins TRBV19 and TRBJ2-5; D gene ambiguous. This CDR3 is built from 10 residues. Trimming took off 8 bases at V and 9 bases at J, with 10 bases between the two ends. Per germline, CDR1 LNHDA and CDR2 SQIVND (reference sequence). The chain's CDR3 is CASGDSAQYF. The CDR3 DNA is TGTGCCAGTGGCGATTCGGCCCAGTACTTC.

This clone was recorded only once. J is TRBJ1-1 and V is TRBV5-1, with D perhaps matching TRBD1 (5 bases). V lost 2 bases and J lost 0, with 11 bases in between. Germline-derived CDR1 and CDR2 are SGHRS and YFSETQ. The CDR3 has 15 amino acids. CDR3 sequence: CASSLSRTLNTEAFF. Written as DNA, the CDR3 is TGCGCCAGCAGCTTAAGTCGGACACTGAACACTGAAGCTTTCTTT.